The clone carrying this T cell receptor beta chain was seen a single time. What it recognizes is unknown. Measured with immunoSEQ multiplex PCR; TCRdb has only the in-frame clones, and not every one. The sample holds 44,000 or so clones, around 78% seen once. This entry comes from a study of pediatric ulcerative colitis. Overall study context: Ulcerative colitis patients had pancolitis or left-sided colitis, with confirming histology. Study-level findings and limits: Blood-derived T cells may be present in rectal pinch biopsies. Ulcerative colitis patients shared more blood-rectal clones than controls.

One to two pinch biopsies were taken from the rectum during colonoscopy. Germline-derived CDR1 and CDR2 are SGHRS and YFSETQ. This CDR3 spans 12 amino acids. Trimming stripped 2 bases from V and 6 bases from J, with 9 bases between. Sequenced: gut tissue. The chain uses TRBV5-1 and TRBJ2-7, with D maybe TRBD1 (6 bases). The sequence derives from a girl aged 10-17 years with moderate ulcerative colitis. The CDR3 loop reads CASSFSDSEQYF. CDR3 coding DNA: TGCGCCAGCAGCTTTTCGGACAGCGAGCAGTACTTC.